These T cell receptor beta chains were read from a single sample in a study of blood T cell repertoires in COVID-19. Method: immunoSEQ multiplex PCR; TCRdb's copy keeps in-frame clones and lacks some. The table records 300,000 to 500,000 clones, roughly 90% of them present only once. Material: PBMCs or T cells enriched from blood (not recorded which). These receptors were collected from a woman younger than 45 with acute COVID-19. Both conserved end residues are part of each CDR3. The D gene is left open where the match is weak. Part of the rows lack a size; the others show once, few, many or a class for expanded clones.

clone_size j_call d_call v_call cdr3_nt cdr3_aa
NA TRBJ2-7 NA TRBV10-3 TGTGCCATCAGGCTGGACAGCCTCTACGAGCAGTACTTC CAIRLDSLYEQYF
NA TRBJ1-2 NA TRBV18 TGTGCCAGCTCACCAGACAGAAACTATGGCTACACCTTC CASSPDRNYGYTF
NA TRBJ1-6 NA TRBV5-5 TGTGCCAGCAGTACTGGCGGGGACTCCTATAATTCACCCCTCCACTTT CASSTGGDSYNSPLHF
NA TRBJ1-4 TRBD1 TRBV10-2 TGCGCCAGCCGAGGGGGCCCAACTAATGAAAAACTGTTTTTT CASRGGPTNEKLFF
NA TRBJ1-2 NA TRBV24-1 TGTGCCACCAGTCGCGGGGGATCTAACTATGGCTACACCTTC CATSRGGSNYGYTF
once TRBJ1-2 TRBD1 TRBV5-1 TGCGCCAGCAGCTTTGGACAGGGGGCTGGCTACACCTTC CASSFGQGAGYTF
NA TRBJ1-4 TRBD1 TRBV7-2 TGTGCCAGCAGCCGGCGACAGGGGATCGAAAAACTGTTTTTT CASSRRQGIEKLFF
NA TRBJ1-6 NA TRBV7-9 TGTGCCAGCAGCTTCCAGGGCCGAGTATCACCCCTCCACTTT CASSFQGRVSPLHF
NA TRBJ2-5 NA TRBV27 TGTGCCGCAGCGCGGGTGTGGGGAGAGACCCAGTACTTC CAAARVWGETQYF
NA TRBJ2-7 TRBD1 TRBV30 TGTGCCTGGACAGGGGGTGAATACGAGCAGTACTTC CAWTGGEYEQYF
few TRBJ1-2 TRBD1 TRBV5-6 TGTGCCAGCAGCCGGGGACAGGGCTTTAACTATGGCTACACCTTC CASSRGQGFNYGYTF
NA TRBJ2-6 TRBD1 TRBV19 TGTGCCAGTGAGCCGGGACAGGGTTTAGCTGGGGCCAACGTCCTGACTTTC CASEPGQGLAGANVLTF
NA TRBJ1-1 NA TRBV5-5 TGTGCCAGCAGCTTGGCTGGACAACTCGCTTTAAACACTGAAGCTTTCTTT CASSLAGQLALNTEAFF
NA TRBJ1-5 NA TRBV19 TGTGCCAGTAGTACGAACAGGGTCCGCAATCAGCCCCAGCATTTT CASSTNRVRNQPQHF
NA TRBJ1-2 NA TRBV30 TGTGCCTGGAGAGAGGCAGCCTATGGCTACACCTTC CAWREAAYGYTF
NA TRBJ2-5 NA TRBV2 TGTGCCAGCAGTCTAGGTTGGGAGACCCAGTACTTC CASSLGWETQYF
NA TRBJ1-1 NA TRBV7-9 TGTGCCAGCAGCTTAGGCGACACTAGGAACACTGAAGCTTTCTTT CASSLGDTRNTEAFF
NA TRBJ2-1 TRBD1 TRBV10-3 TGTGCCATCAGTGATCCGGGACAGGGTCCATACAATGAGCAGTTCTTC CAISDPGQGPYNEQFF
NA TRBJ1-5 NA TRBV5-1 TGCGCCAGCAGCCTCGGAGACGAGAGTAGCAATCAGCCCCAGCATTTT CASSLGDESSNQPQHF
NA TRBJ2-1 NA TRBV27 TGTGCCAGCAGTCATGGGACTAGGGGGCTTCCCTACAATGAGCAGTTCTTC CASSHGTRGLPYNEQFF
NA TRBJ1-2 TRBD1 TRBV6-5 TGTGCCAGCAGCCTAGGGACAGGGGCGGTAACCTTC CASSLGTGAVTF
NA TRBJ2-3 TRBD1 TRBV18 TGTGCCAGCTCCCCGACGCGACAGGGCGGCACAGATACGCAGTATTTT CASSPTRQGGTDTQYF
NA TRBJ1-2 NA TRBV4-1 TGCGCCAGCAGCTCCAGGGATTCCTATGGCTACACCTTC CASSSRDSYGYTF
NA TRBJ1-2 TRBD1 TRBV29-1 TGCAGCGTTTGGGGACAGGGGGATGGCTACACCTTC CSVWGQGDGYTF
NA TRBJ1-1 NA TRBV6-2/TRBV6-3 TGTGCCAGCAGTTATTCCCCTAGGTTCTACACTCTTGAGACTGAAGCTTTCTTT CASSYSPRFYTLETEAFF
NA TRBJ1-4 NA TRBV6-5 TGTGCCAGCAGTTACTTGGGCTCAGACGAAAAACTGTTTTTT CASSYLGSDEKLFF
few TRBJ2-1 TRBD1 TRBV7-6 TGTGCCAGCAGCCCACAGACAGGGGCCCCCAATGAGCAGTTCTTC CASSPQTGAPNEQFF
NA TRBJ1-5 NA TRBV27 TGTGCCAGCAGTTTTACCAGGGGAAGCCAGCCCCAGCATTTT CASSFTRGSQPQHF
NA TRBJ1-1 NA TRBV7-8 TGTGCCAGCAGCCGCAGGGGAGATAACACTGAAGCTTTCTTT CASSRRGDNTEAFF
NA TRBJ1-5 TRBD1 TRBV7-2 TGTGCCAGCAGCGTAGACAGGGACAATCAGCCCCAGCATTTT CASSVDRDNQPQHF
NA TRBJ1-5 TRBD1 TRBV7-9 TGTGCCAGCAGCTCGGACGGAACAGGGGGCAATCAGCCCCAGCATTTT CASSSDGTGGNQPQHF
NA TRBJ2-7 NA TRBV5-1 TGCGCCAGCAGCTTGTGGAATACGGAGACCTACGAGCAGTACTTC CASSLWNTETYEQYF
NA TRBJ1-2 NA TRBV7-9 TGTGCCAGCAGCTCCAGGGGCCGGGATGGCTACACCTTC CASSSRGRDGYTF
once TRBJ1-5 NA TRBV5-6 TGTGCCAGCAGCTTTCTTGCAGGGTTCGATCAGCCCCAGCATTTT CASSFLAGFDQPQHF
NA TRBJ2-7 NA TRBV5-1 TGCGCCAGCAGCTTGATGGGGAGGATCTACGAGCAGTACTTC CASSLMGRIYEQYF
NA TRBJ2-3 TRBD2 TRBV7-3 TGTGCCAGCAGCTCCCACCCATTACTAGCGGGGGGCATCACAGATACGCAGTATTTT CASSSHPLLAGGITDTQYF
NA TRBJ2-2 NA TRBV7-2 TGTGCCAGCAGCTTGGAGACGGTAGTGTTTTTT CASSLETVVFF
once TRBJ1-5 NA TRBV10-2 TGCGCCAGCCAGGGTGGCAATCAGCCCCAGCATTTT CASQGGNQPQHF
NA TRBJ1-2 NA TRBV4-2 TGTGCCAGCAGCCAGCTACAGGACAACTATGGCTACACCTTC CASSQLQDNYGYTF
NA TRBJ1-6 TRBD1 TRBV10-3 TGTGCCATCAGCGAGACAGGGCAAAATTCACCCCTCCACTTT CAISETGQNSPLHF